This paragraph covers one T cell receptor beta chain sequence. Its matching antigen is unknown. PCR primers comprised 60 Vbeta and 13 Jbeta primers. Produced via immunoSEQ multiplex PCR; TCRdb's table is partial and in-frame only. The sample holds about 98,000 clones, over 65% seen once. These data originate in a study of cytomegalovirus exposure and HLA in healthy donors. Study as a whole: Across roughly 400 genotyped donors, 81% landed in the Caucasian-associated ancestry cluster.

Whole-study results and caveats: Cytomegalovirus-associated TCR beta chains were listed, numbering 150 to 200.

CDR1 is ENHRY, CDR2 SYGVKD, per germline. Trimming took 2 bases from V and 5 from J, leaving 4 bases between them. The CDR3 contains 12 residues. The source of this sequence is a man aged 55 to 70 in good health and CMV-seropositive. What was sequenced was PBMCs. This chain connects TRBV10-3 to TRBJ2-1; D call uncertain. CDR3: CAISEADNEQFF. The CDR3 coding sequence is TGTGCCATCAGTGAGGCGGACAATGAGCAGTTCTTC.